This T cell receptor beta chain was sequenced in a study of cytomegalovirus exposure and HLA in healthy donors. In regard to this clone: The target antigen is unknown.

Study-wide results and caveats: As a later analysis showed, a missense DCLRE1C variant was linked to trimming of TCR beta V- and J-genes. Among immune exposure information, only CMV serostatus was available.

CDR3 length: 13 amino acids. Trimming took 4 bases from V and 5 from J, leaving 10 bases between them. CDR1 is ENHRY and CDR2 is SYGVKD in the germline V gene. The primer mix had 60 Vbeta and 13 Jbeta primers. The repertoire was sequenced with immunoSEQ multiplex PCR; TCRdb's copy has only in-frame clones and lacks some. The sample records some 130,000 clones, approximately 80% being singletons. This clonotype was obtained from a man younger than 40 in good health and CMV-seronegative. This sequence joins TRBV10-3 and TRBJ2-3, with D possibly TRBD2 on 5 matching bases. Sequencing was performed on PBMCs. CDR3 sequence: CAISVEGVDTQYF. The CDR3 nucleotides read TGTGCCATCAGTGTTGAGGGAGTAGATACGCAGTATTTT.